In this sample, the clone carrying this T cell receptor (beta chain) turned up a few times. Antigen unknown. This entry belongs to a study of cytomegalovirus exposure and HLA in healthy donors. Study-wide findings and caveats: Later analysis revealed greater clonal expansion in HLA-associated TCR beta chains than in equally common others.

Amplification used 60 Vbeta primers and 13 Jbeta primers. This table comes from immunoSEQ multiplex PCR, and its TCRdb copy is limited to in-frame clones, with some not included. Of around 150,000 clones detected, 80% appear once; the ten largest clones hold around 9.8%. V was clipped by 7 bases and J by 5 bases; unmatched bases: 10. Germline-derived CDR1 and CDR2 are MNHNS and SASEGT. CDR3 length equals 14 residues. The material sequenced was PBMCs. The clonotype was recovered from a man aged 18 to 30 in good health and CMV-seropositive. The chain carries TRBV6-1 and TRBJ2-7, with 8 bases fitting TRBD1. CDR3 loop: CASNLGQVVHEQYF. CDR3 DNA sequence: TGTGCCAGCAATCTGGGACAGGTTGTTCACGAGCAGTACTTC.